This entry lists 7 T cell receptor beta chains sequenced from one sample in a study of cytomegalovirus exposure and HLA in healthy donors. PCR employed 60 Vbeta and 13 Jbeta primers. TCRdb keeps only in-frame clones here, not all; method: immunoSEQ multiplex PCR. This table holds under 150,000 clones, roughly 80% found once. The sequenced material came from PBMCs. These receptors originate from a man in his forties in good health and CMV-seropositive.

J is TRBJ2-7 and V is TRBV27; TRBD2 matches 9 bases. The germline V gene has CDR1 MNHEY and CDR2 SMNVEV (reference sequence). The V segment lost 5 bases and the J segment 1 base; nucleotides outside the gene matches: 3. The CDR3 has 14 residues. CDR3 loop: CASSKTSGSYEQYF. CDR3 nucleotide sequence: TGTGCCAGCAGTAAGACTAGCGGTTCCTACGAGCAGTACTTC.

The chain recombines TRBV6-5 with TRBJ2-7; 12 bases align to TRBD1. The CDR3 runs 16 residues. V dropped 2 bases and J dropped 3; count of bases not matched to a gene: 5. Germline CDR1 reads MNHEY; CDR2 reads SVGAGI. The CDR3: CASSYGGQGADYEQYF. The CDR3 region has the DNA TGTGCCAGCAGTTACGGGGGACAGGGGGCGGACTACGAGCAGTACTTC.

V is TRBV19 and J is TRBJ1-5; D is perhaps TRBD1 (5 bases). Trimming stripped 2 bases from V and 5 bases from J, with 7 bases between. The length of the CDR3 is 13 residues. Germline CDR1 LNHDA, CDR2 SQIVND (reference sequence). CDR3 sequence reads: CASSISRDQPQHF. CDR3 bases: TGTGCCAGTAGTATAAGCAGGGATCAGCCCCAGCATTTT.

With regard to this clone: Its ends do not fully match the called genes, so a read error is possible. The chain couples TRBV6-5 to TRBJ1-6; TRBD1 is a possible D gene (5 bases). The CDR3 runs 16 residues. Germline-derived CDR1 and CDR2 are MNHEY and SVGAGI. The CDR3 DNA follows: TGTGCCAGCAGTTGGGGTGACAGTTTGGGCAATTCCCCCCTCCACTTT. The encoded protein is CASSWGDSLGNSPLHF.

The J gene is TRBJ2-5, the V gene TRBV2; 7 bases line up with TRBD1. The CDR3 length is 14 residues. J was trimmed by 3 bases and V by 6 bases; bases with no gene match: 7. CDR1 and CDR2 (germline): SNHLY, FYNNEI. This CDR3 reads CASRRDSSEETQYF. In DNA form, the CDR3 reads TGTGCCAGCAGACGGGACAGCTCCGAAGAGACCCAGTACTTC.

The chain uses TRBV6-5 and TRBJ2-4, with D possibly matching TRBD2 (6 bases). Per the germline V gene, CDR1 is MNHEY and CDR2 is SVGAGI. This CDR3 spans 15 amino acids. Trimming took 6 bases from V and 5 from J, leaving 17 bases between them. The CDR3 loop reads CASRRTRDLENIQYF. CDR3 DNA sequence: TGTGCCAGCAGGAGGACACGGGACTTGGAAAACATTCAGTACTTC.

The V call is TRBV28, the J call TRBJ2-3; 8 bases are a match to TRBD2. Trimming took 3 bases from V and 6 from J; bases not matched to a gene: 5. The CDR3 has 14 amino acids. In germline, CDR1 is MDHEN, CDR2 SYDVKM. As DNA, the CDR3 is TGTGCCAGCAGTTTGGGCGGGAGGTTGGATACGCAGTATTTT. Translation gives CASSLGGRLDTQYF. Full variable domain (outside the CDR3, taken from reference TRBV28 and TRBJ2-3): DVKVTQSSRYLVKRTGEKVFLECVQDMDHENMFWYRQDPGLGLRLIYFSYDVKMKEKGDIPEGYSVSREKKERFSLILESASTNQTSMYLCASSLGGRLDTQYFGPGTRLTVL.